This T cell receptor (beta chain) was recorded in a study of OX40 agonist ivuxolimab in advanced cancers. Repertoires were generated with immunoSEQ multiplex PCR, while TCRdb's copy carries only in-frame clones and drops some. Among about 98,000 clones, about 85% were seen once, and the ten largest hold about 0.82%. Sampled blood was obtained at baseline, cycle 4 day 1, and cycle 7 day 1. As to this clone: Its target is unknown.

Study-level points and caveats: The investigators did not determine what antigen specificity the expanded peripheral T cells had. Within 6 weeks, CD4+ and CD8+ blood T cells expanded clonally at 0.1 to 3.0 mg/kg.

The V and J ends lost 6 bases and 9 bases respectively, with 17 bases between them. Per the germline V gene, CDR1 is MNHEY and CDR2 is SVGAGI. There are 13 residues in the CDR3. This TCR was sampled from an adult with an advanced solid tumor such as melanoma, head and neck, liver or kidney cancer. The chain links TRBV6-5 to TRBJ1-1, with TRBD1 as a possible D gene (5 bases). The sequencing here drew on CD4+ or CD8+ T cells sorted from blood, taken in a trial of the OX40 agonist ivuxolimab. CDR3: CASSQREGLKAFF. CDR3 coding DNA: TGTGCCAGCAGCCAACGGGAGGGACTGAAAGCTTTCTTT.